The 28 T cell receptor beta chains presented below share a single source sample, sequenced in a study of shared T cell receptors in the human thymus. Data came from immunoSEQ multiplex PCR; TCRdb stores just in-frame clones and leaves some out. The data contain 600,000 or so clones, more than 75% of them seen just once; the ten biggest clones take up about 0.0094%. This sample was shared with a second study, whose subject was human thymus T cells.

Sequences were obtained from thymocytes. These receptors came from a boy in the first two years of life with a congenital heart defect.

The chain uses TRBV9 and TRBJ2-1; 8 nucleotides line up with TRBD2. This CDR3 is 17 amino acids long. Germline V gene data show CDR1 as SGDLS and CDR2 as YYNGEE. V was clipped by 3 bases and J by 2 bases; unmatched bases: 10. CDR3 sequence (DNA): TGTGCCAGCAGCGGCTGGAGGTACGGGGGGGCCTACAATGAGCAGTTCTTC. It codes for CASSGWRYGGAYNEQFF.

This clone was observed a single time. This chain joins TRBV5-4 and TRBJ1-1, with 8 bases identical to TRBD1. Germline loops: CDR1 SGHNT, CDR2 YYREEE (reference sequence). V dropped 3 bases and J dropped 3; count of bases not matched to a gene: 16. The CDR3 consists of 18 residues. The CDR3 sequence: CASSSAKGQGDSDTEAFF. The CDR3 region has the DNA TGTGCCAGCAGCTCGGCAAAAGGACAGGGCGACAGTGACACTGAAGCTTTCTTT.

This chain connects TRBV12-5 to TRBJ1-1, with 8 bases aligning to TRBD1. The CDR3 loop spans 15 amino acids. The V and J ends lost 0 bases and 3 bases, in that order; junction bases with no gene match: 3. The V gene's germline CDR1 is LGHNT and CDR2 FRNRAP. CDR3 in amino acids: CASGLVRTGHTEAFF. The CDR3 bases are TGTGCTAGTGGTTTGGTACGGACAGGGCACACTGAAGCTTTCTTT.

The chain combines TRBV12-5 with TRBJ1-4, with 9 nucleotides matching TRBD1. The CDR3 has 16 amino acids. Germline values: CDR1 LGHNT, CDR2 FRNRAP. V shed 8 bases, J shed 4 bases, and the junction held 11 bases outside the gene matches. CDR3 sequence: CASRRDRASFNEKLFF. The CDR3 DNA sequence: TGTGCTAGTCGCCGGGACAGGGCCTCCTTTAATGAAAAACTGTTTTTT.

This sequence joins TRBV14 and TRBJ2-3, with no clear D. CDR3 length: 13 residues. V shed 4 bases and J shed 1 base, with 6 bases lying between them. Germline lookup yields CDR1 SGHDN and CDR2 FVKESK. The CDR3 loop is CASSRVGTDTQYF. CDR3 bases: TGTGCCAGCAGCCGTGTAGGCACAGATACGCAGTATTTT.

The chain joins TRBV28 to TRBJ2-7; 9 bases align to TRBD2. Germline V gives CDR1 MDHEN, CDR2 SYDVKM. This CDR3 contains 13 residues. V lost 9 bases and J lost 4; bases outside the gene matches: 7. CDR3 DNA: TGTGCCAGTAAGACTAGCGGCTTTTACGAGCAGTACTTC. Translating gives CASKTSGFYEQYF.

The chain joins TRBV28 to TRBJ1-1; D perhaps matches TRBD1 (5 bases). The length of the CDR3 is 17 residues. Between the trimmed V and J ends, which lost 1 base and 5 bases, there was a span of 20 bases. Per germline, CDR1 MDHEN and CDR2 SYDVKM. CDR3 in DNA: TGTGCCAGCAGTTTATTCTTCCGGACAAAGGCTGGAACTGAAGCTTTCTTT. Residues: CASSLFFRTKAGTEAFF.

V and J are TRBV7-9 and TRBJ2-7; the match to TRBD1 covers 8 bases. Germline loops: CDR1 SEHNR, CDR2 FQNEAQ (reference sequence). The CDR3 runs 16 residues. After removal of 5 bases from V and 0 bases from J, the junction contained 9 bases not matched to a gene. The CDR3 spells CASSPEQGVSSYEQYF. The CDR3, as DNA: TGTGCCAGCAGCCCCGAACAGGGGGTTAGCTCCTACGAGCAGTACTTC.

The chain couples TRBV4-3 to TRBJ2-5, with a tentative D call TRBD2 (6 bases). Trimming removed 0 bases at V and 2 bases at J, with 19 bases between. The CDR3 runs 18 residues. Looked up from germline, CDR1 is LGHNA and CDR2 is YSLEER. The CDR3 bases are TGCGCCAGCAGCCAAGAAGATACGCGGACTACGAAACAAGAGACCCAGTACTTC. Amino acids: CASSQEDTRTTKQETQYF.

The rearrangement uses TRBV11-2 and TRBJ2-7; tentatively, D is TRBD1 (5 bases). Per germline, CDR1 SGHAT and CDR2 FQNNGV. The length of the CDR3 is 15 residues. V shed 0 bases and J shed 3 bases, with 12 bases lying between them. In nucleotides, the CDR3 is TGTGCCAGCAGCTTAGATCTTGGACATATCTACGAGCAGTACTTC. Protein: CASSLDLGHIYEQYF.

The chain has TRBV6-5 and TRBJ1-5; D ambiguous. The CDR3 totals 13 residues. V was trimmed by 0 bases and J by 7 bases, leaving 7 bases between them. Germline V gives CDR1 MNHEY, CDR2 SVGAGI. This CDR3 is CASSYSQEQPQHF. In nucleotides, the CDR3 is TGTGCCAGCAGTTACTCCCAGGAACAGCCCCAGCATTTT.

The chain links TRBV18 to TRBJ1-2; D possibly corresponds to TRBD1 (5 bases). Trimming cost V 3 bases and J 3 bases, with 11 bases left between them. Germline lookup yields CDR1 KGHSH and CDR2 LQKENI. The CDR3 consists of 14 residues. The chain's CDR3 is CASSPRGVDYGYTF. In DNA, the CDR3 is TGTGCCAGCTCACCTCGGGGGGTGGACTATGGCTACACCTTC.

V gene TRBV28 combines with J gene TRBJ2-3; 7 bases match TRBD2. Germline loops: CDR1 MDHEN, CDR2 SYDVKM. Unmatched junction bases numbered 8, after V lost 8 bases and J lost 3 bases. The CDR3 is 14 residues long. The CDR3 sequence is CASGQGGRTDTQYF. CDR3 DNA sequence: TGTGCCAGCGGGCAGGGAGGGAGAACAGATACGCAGTATTTT.

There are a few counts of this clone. The CDR3, as DNA: TGTGCCAGTACCATGGACAGCTCCTTCTATGGCTACACCTTC. The encoded protein is CASTMDSSFYGYTF. The chain couples TRBV19 to TRBJ1-2; tentatively, D is TRBD1 (6 bases). The CDR3 loop spans 14 amino acids. Trimming stripped 7 bases from V and 4 bases from J, with 16 bases between. Germline CDR1 and CDR2: LNHDA and SQIVND (reference sequence).

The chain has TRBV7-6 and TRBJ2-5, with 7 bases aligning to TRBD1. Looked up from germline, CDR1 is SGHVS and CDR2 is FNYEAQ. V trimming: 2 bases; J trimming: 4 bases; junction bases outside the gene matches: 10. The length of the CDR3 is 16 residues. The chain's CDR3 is CASSLNATGYGETQYF. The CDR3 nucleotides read TGTGCCAGCAGCTTAAACGCGACAGGGTATGGAGAGACCCAGTACTTC. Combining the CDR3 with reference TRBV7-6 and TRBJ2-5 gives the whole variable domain GAGVSQSPRYKVTKRGQDVALRCDPISGHVSLYWYRQALGQGPEFLTYFNYEAQQDKSGLPNDRFSAERPEGSISTLTIQRTEQRDSAMYRCASSLNATGYGETQYFGPGTRLLVL.

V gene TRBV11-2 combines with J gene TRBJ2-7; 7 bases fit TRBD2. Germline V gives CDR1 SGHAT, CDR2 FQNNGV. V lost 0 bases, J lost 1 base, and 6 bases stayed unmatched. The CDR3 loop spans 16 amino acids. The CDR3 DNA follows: TGTGCCAGCAGCTTAGATGTCAGGGAGGGGTCCTACGAGCAGTACTTC. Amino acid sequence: CASSLDVREGSYEQYF.

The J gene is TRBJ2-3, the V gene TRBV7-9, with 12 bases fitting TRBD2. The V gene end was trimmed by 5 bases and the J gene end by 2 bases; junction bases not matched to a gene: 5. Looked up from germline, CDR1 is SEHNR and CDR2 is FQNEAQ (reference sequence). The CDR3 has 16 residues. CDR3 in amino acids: CASSQLAGGATDTQYF. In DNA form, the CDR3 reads TGTGCCAGCAGCCAACTAGCGGGGGGTGCCACAGATACGCAGTATTTT.

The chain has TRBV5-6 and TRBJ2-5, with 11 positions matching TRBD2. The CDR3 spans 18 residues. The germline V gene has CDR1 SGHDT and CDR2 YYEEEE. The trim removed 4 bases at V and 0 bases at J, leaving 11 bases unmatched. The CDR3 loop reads CASSIPPTSGGNQETQYF. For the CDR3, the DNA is TGTGCCAGCAGCATTCCCCCCACTAGCGGGGGTAACCAAGAGACCCAGTACTTC. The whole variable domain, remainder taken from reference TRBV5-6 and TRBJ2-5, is DAGVTQSPTHLIKTRGQQVTLRCSPKSGHDTVSWYQQALGQGPQFIFQYYEEEERQRGNFPDRFSGHQFPNYSSELNVNALLLGDSALYLCASSIPPTSGGNQETQYFGPGTRLLVL.

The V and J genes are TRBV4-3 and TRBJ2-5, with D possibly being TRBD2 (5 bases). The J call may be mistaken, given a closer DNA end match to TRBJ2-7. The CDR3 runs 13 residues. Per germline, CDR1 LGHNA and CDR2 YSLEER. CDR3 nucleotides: TGCGCCAGCAGCCAGGCACTAGATTACGAGCAGTACTTC. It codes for CASSQALDYEQYF.

The CDR3 bases are TGTGCCTGGAGTGGAAGGACTAGCGGGGATCCCTACGAGCAGTACTTC. The encoded protein is CAWSGRTSGDPYEQYF. The rearrangement links TRBV30 to TRBJ2-7; 12 bases fit TRBD2. The V gene's germline CDR1 is GTSNPN and CDR2 SVGIG (reference sequence). Trimming cost V 1 base and J 2 bases; bases outside gene matches: 6. The CDR3 spans 16 residues.

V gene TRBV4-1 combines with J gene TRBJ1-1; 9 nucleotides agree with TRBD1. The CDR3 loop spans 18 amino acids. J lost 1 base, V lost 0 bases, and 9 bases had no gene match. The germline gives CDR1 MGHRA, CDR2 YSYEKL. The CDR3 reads CASSQDRVQGAENTEAFF. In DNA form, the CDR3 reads TGCGCCAGCAGCCAAGATCGAGTACAGGGGGCGGAGAACACTGAAGCTTTCTTT.

The CDR3 DNA is TGTGCCAGTAGTATTTTGGCAGGACTAACCTCTGAAGCTTTCTTT. This gives the protein CASSILAGLTSEAFF. The chain employs TRBV19 and TRBJ1-1, with D unresolved. The germline gives CDR1 LNHDA, CDR2 SQIVND (reference sequence). The CDR3 is made up of 15 amino acids. The germline V and J ends were trimmed by 3 bases and 6 bases, with 17 bases remaining between them.

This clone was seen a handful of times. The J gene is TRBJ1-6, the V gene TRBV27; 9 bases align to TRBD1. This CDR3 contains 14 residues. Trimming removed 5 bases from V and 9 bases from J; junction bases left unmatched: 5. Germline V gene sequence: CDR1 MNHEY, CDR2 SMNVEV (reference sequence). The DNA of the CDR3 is TGTGCCAGCAGTGTAGGACAGGGGTGTTCACCCCTCCACTTT. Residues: CASSVGQGCSPLHF.

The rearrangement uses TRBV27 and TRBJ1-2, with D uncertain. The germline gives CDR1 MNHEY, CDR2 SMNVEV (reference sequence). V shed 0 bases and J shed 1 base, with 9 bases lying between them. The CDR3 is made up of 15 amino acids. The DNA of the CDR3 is TGTGCCAGCAGTTTATCGGCGGAGGGTAACTATGGCTACACCTTC. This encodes CASSLSAEGNYGYTF.

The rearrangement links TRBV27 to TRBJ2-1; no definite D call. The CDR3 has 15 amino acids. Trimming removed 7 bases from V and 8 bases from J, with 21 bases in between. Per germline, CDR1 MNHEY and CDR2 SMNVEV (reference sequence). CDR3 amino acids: CASTQRNSPIYEQFF. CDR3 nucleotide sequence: TGTGCCAGCACCCAACGGAATAGCCCTATCTATGAGCAGTTCTTC.

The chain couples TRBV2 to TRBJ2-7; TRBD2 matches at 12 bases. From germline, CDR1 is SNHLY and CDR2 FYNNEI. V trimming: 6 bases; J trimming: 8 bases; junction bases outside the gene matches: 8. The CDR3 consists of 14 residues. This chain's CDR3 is CASSETSGGPQQYF. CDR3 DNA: TGTGCCAGCAGCGAAACTAGCGGGGGGCCCCAGCAGTACTTC.

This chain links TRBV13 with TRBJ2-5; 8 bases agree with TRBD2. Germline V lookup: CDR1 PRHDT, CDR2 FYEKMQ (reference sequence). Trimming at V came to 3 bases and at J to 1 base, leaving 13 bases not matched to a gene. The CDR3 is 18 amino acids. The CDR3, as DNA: TGTGCCAGCAGCTTCTCCTCCGGGAGGGGAAGCTTCCAAGAGACCCAGTACTTC. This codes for CASSFSSGRGSFQETQYF.

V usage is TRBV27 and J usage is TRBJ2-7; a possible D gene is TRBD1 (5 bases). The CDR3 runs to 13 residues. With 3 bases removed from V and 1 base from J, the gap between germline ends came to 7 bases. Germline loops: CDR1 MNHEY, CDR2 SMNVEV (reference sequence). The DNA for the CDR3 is TGTGCCAGCAGTTTCAAGGGGTCCTACGAGCAGTACTTC. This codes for CASSFKGSYEQYF.